One and the same sample provided the 29 T cell receptor beta chains below, sequenced in a study of chemoradiotherapy in HPV16-positive cancers. TCRdb keeps only in-frame clones here, not all; method: immunoSEQ multiplex PCR. The sample contains more than 20,000 clones, 87% of which appear only once. Sample: blood, taken from a patient who underwent chemoradiotherapy. The receptors were gathered from a human donor with HPV-associated anogenital cancer.

This chain uses TRBV7-9 with TRBJ1-4, with D maybe TRBD1 (5 bases). The germline V gene encodes CDR1 SEHNR and CDR2 FQNEAQ (reference sequence). The CDR3 has 13 amino acids. V lost 5 bases and J 8 bases, leaving 12 bases between the germline ends. CDR3 nucleotide sequence: TGTGCCAGCAGCAAGGGACTCCGGGAAAAACTGTTTTTT. Amino acids: CASSKGLREKLFF.

The chain links TRBV9 to TRBJ1-6; tentative D call: TRBD1 (5 bases). This CDR3 comprises 14 residues. V was clipped by 2 bases and J by 6 bases, with 9 bases between them. Per germline, CDR1 SGDLS and CDR2 YYNGEE. CDR3 bases: TGTGCCAGCAGCGTCACTGGGGCTAATTCACCCCTCCACTTT. Translation gives CASSVTGANSPLHF. Together with reference TRBV9 and TRBJ1-6, the CDR3 gives the full variable domain: DSGVTQTPKHLITATGQRVTLRCSPRSGDLSVYWYQQSLDQGLQFLIQYYNGEERAKGNILERFSAQQFPDLHSELNLSSLELGDSALYFCASSVTGANSPLHFGNGTRLTVT.

V is TRBV2 and J is TRBJ1-3; TRBD1 is a possible D gene (6 bases). Germline loops: CDR1 SNHLY, CDR2 FYNNEI. The CDR3 sequence is 13 residues long. V lost 6 bases, J lost 4 bases, and 10 bases lay in between. In DNA, the CDR3 is TGTGCCAGCAGACAGGGAGCAGGAAACACCATATATTTT. Translation: CASRQGAGNTIYF.

The V and J genes are TRBV10-3 and TRBJ2-2; possibly TRBD1 for D (7 bases). Trimming cost V 4 bases and J 5 bases, with 20 bases left between them. This CDR3 comprises 17 residues. The germline gives CDR1 ENHRY, CDR2 SYGVKD. The CDR3: CAISGRVGGGGTGELFF. DNA of the CDR3: TGTGCCATCAGTGGCCGGGTAGGGGGCGGAGGGACCGGGGAGCTGTTTTTT.

This rearrangement joins TRBV20-1 to TRBJ2-7; 8 bases fit TRBD2. Germline-derived CDR1 and CDR2 are DFQATT and SNEGSKA (reference sequence). V gave up 6 bases and J gave up 4 bases; unmatched junction bases: 2. The CDR3 extends over 11 amino acids. The CDR3 region is CSAIAGYEQYF. CDR3 in DNA: TGCAGTGCAATAGCGGGATACGAGCAGTACTTC.

The chain combines TRBV6-6 with TRBJ2-1, with 9 positions matching TRBD1. Germline CDR1 reads MNHNY; CDR2 reads SVGAGI (reference sequence). The trim removed 8 bases at V and 2 bases at J, leaving 4 bases unmatched. The CDR3 covers 14 residues. CDR3 amino acids: CASGDRGAYNEQFF. As DNA, the CDR3 is TGTGCCAGCGGTGACAGGGGGGCCTACAATGAGCAGTTCTTC.

The chain couples TRBV15 to TRBJ2-2; 7 positions match TRBD1. Germline CDR1 LNHNV, CDR2 YYDKDF (reference sequence). The CDR3 spans 16 residues. V lost 5 bases and J lost 4; bases outside the gene matches: 10. The CDR3 protein is CATSPRQGVVTGELFF. The CDR3 DNA sequence: TGTGCCACCAGCCCCCGTCAGGGGGTGGTCACCGGGGAGCTGTTTTTT.

CDR3 in amino acids: CASSLYDDEQYF. CDR3 coding DNA: TGTGCCAGCAGCTTGTATGACGACGAGCAGTACTTC. The V and J genes are TRBV4-2 and TRBJ2-7; D gene uncertain. The germline V gene has CDR1 LGHNA and CDR2 YNFKEQ. V lost 5 bases and J lost 5, with 10 bases in between. The CDR3 extends over 12 amino acids.

Details on this clone: One junction end disagrees with the germline gene, perhaps due to a read error. This chain links TRBV5-1 with TRBJ1-6; 10 nucleotides line up with TRBD1. The CDR3 totals 14 residues. Germline V gene lookup returns CDR1 SGHRS and CDR2 YFSETQ. CDR3 residues: CASSSGTGDSLLHF. In nucleotides, the CDR3 is TGCGCCAGCAGTTCCGGGACAGGGGACTCACTCCTCCACTTT.

The gene calls are TRBV5-4 and TRBJ2-5; D is undetermined. The V gene's germline CDR1 is SGHNT and CDR2 YYREEE (reference sequence). The CDR3 runs to 14 residues. The germline V and J ends were trimmed by 3 bases and 0 bases, with 9 bases remaining between them. CDR3 residues: CASSSHGNQETQYF. The CDR3 nucleotides are TGTGCCAGCAGCTCGCACGGAAACCAAGAGACCCAGTACTTC.

The chain is built from TRBV29-1 and TRBJ1-1; 9 nucleotides agree with TRBD1. CDR1 is SQVTM and CDR2 is ANQGSEA in the germline V gene. The trim removed 6 bases at V and 1 base at J, leaving 6 bases unmatched. CDR3 length equals 14 residues. CDR3 coding DNA: TGCAGCGTCGTACCGACAGGGGGGAACACTGAAGCTTTCTTT. It translates to CSVVPTGGNTEAFF.

The chain recombines TRBV27 with TRBJ1-5; 7 bases line up with TRBD1. The length of the CDR3 is 15 residues. Germline assignment: CDR1 MNHEY and CDR2 SMNVEV (reference sequence). Trimming took 7 bases from V and 1 from J; bases not matched to a gene: 7. CDR3 sequence reads: CASKRQGQSNQPQHF. The CDR3 DNA sequence: TGTGCCAGCAAACGACAGGGACAGAGCAATCAGCCCCAGCATTTT.

The chain joins TRBV5-1 to TRBJ1-5; the D is unclear. Between the trimmed V and J ends, which lost 0 bases and 1 base, there was a span of 11 bases. The CDR3 consists of 16 residues. Germline V CDR1 and CDR2: SGHRS, YFSETQ. The CDR3, as DNA: TGCGCCAGCAGCTTGGAGGGCGCGGGAAGCAATCAGCCCCAGCATTTT. Its translation is CASSLEGAGSNQPQHF.

The V call is TRBV18, the J call TRBJ2-1; the D call may be TRBD1 or TRBD2 (5 bases each). Germline V gives CDR1 KGHSH, CDR2 LQKENI. The length of the CDR3 is 15 residues. The ends were cut back, 3 bases at V and 0 bases at J, with 9 bases in the middle. CDR3 in DNA: TGTGCCAGCTCACCTCTGAGGGGCTCCTACAATGAGCAGTTCTTC. Translating it yields CASSPLRGSYNEQFF. Full variable domain (rest looked up from reference TRBV18 and TRBJ2-1): NAGVMQNPRHLVRRRGQEARLRCSPMKGHSHVYWYRQLPEEGLKFMVYLQKENIIDESGMPKERFSAEFPKEGPSILRIQQVVRGDSAAYFCASSPLRGSYNEQFFGPGTRLTVL.

This rearrangement joins TRBV23-1 to TRBJ1-6, with D perhaps TRBD1 (6 bases). TRBV23-1 is an ORF, and what it does is uncertain. There are 21 residues in the CDR3. Trimming stripped 4 bases from V and 0 bases from J, with 25 bases between. Written as DNA, the CDR3 is TGCGCCAGCAGTCTGCCCCGAACGGGACACAGCCTCAGCTCCTATAATTCACCCCTCCACTTT. Translation: CASSLPRTGHSLSSYNSPLHF.

The rearrangement joins TRBV7-2 to TRBJ1-2; 11 positions match TRBD1. Germline trimming cut 2 bases from V and 4 bases from J; bases unmatched to any gene: 3. This CDR3 is built from 15 residues. CDR1 and CDR2 (germline): SGHTA, FQGNSA. The CDR3 coding sequence is TGTGCCAGCAGCTTAACCGGGACAGGGGGCTATGGCTACACCTTC. It encodes CASSLTGTGGYGYTF. Together with reference TRBV7-2 and TRBJ1-2, the CDR3 gives the full variable domain: GAGVSQSPSNKVTEKGKDVELRCDPISGHTALYWYRQSLGQGLEFLIYFQGNSAPDKSGLPSDRFSAERTGGSVSTLTIQRTQQEDSAVYLCASSLTGTGGYGYTFGSGTRLTVV.

The gene calls are TRBV19 and TRBJ1-5; a possible D gene is TRBD1 (5 bases). The V end was cut by 3 bases, the J end by 4 bases, with 16 bases between. The CDR3 covers 16 residues. Germline V CDR1 and CDR2: LNHDA, SQIVND (reference sequence). The CDR3 loop is CASSIKVEDTNQPQHF. CDR3 bases: TGTGCCAGTAGTATTAAGGTGGAGGACACTAATCAGCCCCAGCATTTT.

The chain combines TRBV5-6 with TRBJ1-3, with 8 bases lining up with TRBD1. Germline V gene lookup returns CDR1 SGHDT and CDR2 YYEEEE. Trimming cost V 2 bases and J 7 bases; bases outside gene matches: 8. The CDR3 is made up of 15 amino acids. The CDR3 protein is CASSFLQGDGNTIYF. For the CDR3, the DNA is TGTGCCAGCAGCTTTTTACAGGGGGACGGGAACACCATATATTTT.

This clone was seen a few times. This sequence joins TRBV30 and TRBJ2-1; either TRBD1 or TRBD2 may supply D (5 bases each). This CDR3 comprises 16 residues. Trimming removed 1 base from V and 0 bases from J, with 13 bases in between. Germline CDR1 is GTSNPN and CDR2 is SVGIG (reference sequence). CDR3 nucleotides: TGTGCCTGGAGTGGGGACCGGACCTACTCCTACAATGAGCAGTTCTTC. This codes for CAWSGDRTYSYNEQFF.

This rearrangement joins TRBV10-2 to TRBJ2-1, with D perhaps being TRBD1 or TRBD2 (5 bases each). Germline V gene data show CDR1 as WSHSY and CDR2 as SAAADI. CDR3 length: 13 amino acids. The germline V and J ends were trimmed by 6 bases and 3 bases, with 9 bases remaining between them. The CDR3 nucleotides read TGCGCCAGCAGCCGGGGCTACTACAATGAGCAGTTCTTC. Its translation is CASSRGYYNEQFF.

CDR3 amino acids: CASSFPGTSVETQYF. The CDR3 region has the DNA TGTGCCAGCTCCTTTCCCGGGACTAGCGTGGAGACCCAGTACTTC. This rearrangement joins TRBV27 to TRBJ2-5; 10 nucleotides agree with TRBD2. Per the germline V gene, CDR1 is MNHEY and CDR2 is SMNVEV (reference sequence). This CDR3 region has 15 residues. V shed 8 bases, J shed 5 bases, and the junction held 11 bases outside the gene matches.

J is TRBJ1-2 and V is TRBV29-1; weak D call: TRBD1 (6 bases). V was trimmed by 3 bases and J by 5 bases, leaving 25 bases between them. CDR3 size: 17 residues. Germline CDR1 reads SQVTM; CDR2 reads ANQGSEA. CDR3 nucleotide sequence: TGCAGCGTTGAGAGGGACACCAAAACCCTAGGCGATTATGGCTACACCTTC. It yields the protein CSVERDTKTLGDYGYTF. Full variable domain (rest looked up from reference TRBV29-1 and TRBJ1-2): SAVISQKPSRDICQRGTSLTIQCQVDSQVTMMFWYRQQPGQSLTLIATANQGSEATYESGFVIDKFPISRPNLTFSTLTVSNMSPEDSSIYLCSVERDTKTLGDYGYTFGSGTRLTVV.

The chain employs TRBV6-4 and TRBJ1-4; the D is unclear. Between the trimmed V and J ends, which lost 3 bases and 6 bases, there was a span of 20 bases. The germline gives CDR1 MRHNA, CDR2 SNTAGT. CDR3 length: 17 amino acids. The CDR3: CASSEGWFGRLDEKLFF. The CDR3 region has the DNA TGTGCCAGCAGTGAAGGGTGGTTCGGGCGACTAGATGAAAAACTGTTTTTT.

V usage is TRBV5-6 and J usage is TRBJ2-1; 8 bases are shared with TRBD1. V lost 4 bases, J lost 9 bases, and 6 bases stayed unmatched. There are 13 residues in the CDR3. Germline V lookup: CDR1 SGHDT, CDR2 YYEEEE. The CDR3 bases are TGTGCCAGCAGCCCCACAGGGGGGAGTGAGCAGTTCTTC. Protein sequence: CASSPTGGSEQFF.

This clone has only one observation. The chain recombines TRBV19 with TRBJ1-2; D is unresolved. Germline assignment: CDR1 LNHDA and CDR2 SQIVND (reference sequence). This CDR3 spans 13 amino acids. V shed 6 bases and J shed 4 bases, with 12 bases lying between them. The CDR3 nucleotides read TGTGCCAGTAGCCAGGACGGTATCTATGGCTACACCTTC. It translates to CASSQDGIYGYTF. Based on the CDR3 plus reference TRBV19 and TRBJ1-2, the full variable domain is DGGITQSPKYLFRKEGQNVTLSCEQNLNHDAMYWYRQDPGQGLRLIYYSQIVNDFQKGDIAEGYSVSREKKESFPLTVTSAQKNPTAFYLCASSQDGIYGYTFGSGTRLTVV.

The chain combines TRBV5-4 with TRBJ2-2; 8 bases are shared with TRBD2. The CDR3 runs 15 residues. Per the germline V gene, CDR1 is SGHNT and CDR2 is YYREEE (reference sequence). The J segment lost 0 bases and the V segment lost 4 bases, leaving 2 bases of the junction unmatched. The CDR3 nucleotides read TGTGCCAGCAGCACGGGACTAGCGAACACCGGGGAGCTGTTTTTT. Its protein is CASSTGLANTGELFF.

The chain carries TRBV9 and TRBJ2-5; 9 positions match TRBD2. With V trimmed by 3 bases and J by 4 bases, 7 bases remained unmatched. The length of the CDR3 is 15 residues. In germline, CDR1 is SGDLS, CDR2 YYNGEE. The CDR3 spells CASSGRSGRRETQYF. The DNA for the CDR3 is TGTGCCAGCAGCGGCAGGAGCGGGAGGAGAGAGACCCAGTACTTC.

The CDR3 region has the DNA TGCGCCAGCAGCCAAGGATCTTGGGGACTGTATGGCTACACCTTC. This encodes CASSQGSWGLYGYTF. This chain connects TRBV4-3 to TRBJ1-2; a weak D match, TRBD1 (5 bases). Trimming removed 1 base at V and 5 bases at J, with 14 bases between. Germline V gene data show CDR1 as LGHNA and CDR2 as YSLEER. CDR3 size: 15 residues.

Comments on this clone: The junction shows a germline mismatch at one end, possibly a read error. The chain links TRBV5-4 to TRBJ2-2; perhaps TRBD1 as D (5 bases). From germline, CDR1 is SGHNT and CDR2 YYREEE (reference sequence). The CDR3 length is 16 residues. CDR3 DNA: TGTGCCAGCAGTTTGGACACCTTCGCGAACACCGGGGAGCTGTTTTTT. Residues: CASSLDTFANTGELFF.